Listed below are T cell receptor beta chains from one sample, sequenced in a study of cytomegalovirus exposure and HLA in healthy donors. Sequenced by immunoSEQ multiplex PCR; TCRdb stores in-frame clones only, minus some. The table shows about 98,000 clones, with approximately 64% occurring only once. Sequencing was done on a sample of PBMCs. All receptors derive from a human donor in good health. The CDR3 runs from the conserved cysteine through the conserved F or W. D genes are given only for firm matches. Some rows mark clone size as missing; the rest say once, few, many or name a class of expanded clone.

cdr3_length | d_call | j_call | clone_size | v_call | cdr3_nt | cdr3_aa
14 | TRBD1 | TRBJ2-2 | - | TRBV19 | TGTGCCAGTAAACCACAGGGGGCCAGCGGGGAGCTGTTTTTT | CASKPQGASGELFF
14 | TRBD1 | TRBJ1-5 | - | TRBV6-5 | TGTGCCAGCAGCTACCGACAGGGGGATCAGCCCCAGCATTTT | CASSYRQGDQPQHF
14 | TRBD2 | TRBJ2-1 | few | TRBV5-6 | TGTGCCAGCAAGGGGACTAGCGGCTACAATGAGCAGTTCTTC | CASKGTSGYNEQFF
13 | TRBD1 | TRBJ2-7 | once | TRBV7-3 | TGTGCCAGCAGCCCGACAGGGAACCACGAGCAGTACTTC | CASSPTGNHEQYF
15 | TRBD2 | TRBJ2-1 | - | TRBV29-1 | TGCAGCGTCCCCTATGGCGGGAGGGCCCGAAATGAGCAGTTCTTC | CSVPYGGRARNEQFF
16 | - | TRBJ2-6 | - | TRBV4-1 | TGCGCCAGCAGCCAAGATCGGGGAACCGGGGCCAACGTCCTGACTTTC | CASSQDRGTGANVLTF
13 | TRBD1 | TRBJ1-1 | - | TRBV2 | TGTGCCAGCATTACACAGGGGGGCACTGAAGCTTTCTTT | CASITQGGTEAFF
15 | TRBD1 | TRBJ2-2 | - | TRBV5-6 | TGTGCCAGCAGCACTAGGGACAGGGTGCACGGGGAGCTGTTTTTT | CASSTRDRVHGELFF
16 | - | TRBJ1-1 | - | TRBV11-2 | TGTGCCAGCAGCTTTCAGAGGTTGGCTACTCGTGCTGAAGCTTTCTTT | CASSFQRLATRAEAFF
15 | - | TRBJ2-3 | few | TRBV2 | TGTGCCAGCAGCTTACAGGGCTACGGCACAGATACGCAGTATTTT | CASSLQGYGTDTQYF
15 | TRBD1 | TRBJ2-3 | few | TRBV7-7 | TGTGCCAGCAGCTTAACAGGGGGTGGAACAGATACGCAGTATTTT | CASSLTGGGTDTQYF
15 | TRBD1 | TRBJ1-3 | - | TRBV2 | TGTGCCAGCAGTGCCGACAGGGGGCGAGGAAACACCATATATTTT | CASSADRGRGNTIYF
12 | - | TRBJ2-1 | - | TRBV25-1 | TGTGCCAGCAGTATGCCGGGCAATGAGCAGTTCTTC | CASSMPGNEQFF
14 | TRBD1 | TRBJ2-1 | - | TRBV28 | TGTGCCAGCACCCCGCAGGACAGGGTATTTGAGCAGTTCTTC | CASTPQDRVFEQFF
19 | - | TRBJ2-6 | - | TRBV6-4 | TGTGCCAGCAGCTTTTGGCCGCGAATCCAGGCACATGGGGCCAACGTCCTGACTTTC | CASSFWPRIQAHGANVLTF
14 | - | TRBJ2-3 | few | TRBV6-6 | TGTGCCAGCAGTTACTCGACGACTGCAGATACGCAGTATTTT | CASSYSTTADTQYF
14 | - | TRBJ2-7 | - | TRBV4-1 | TGCGCCAGCAGCCAACGGGCAGGGACAAACGAGCAGTACTTC | CASSQRAGTNEQYF
17 | TRBD2 | TRBJ2-1 | - | TRBV30 | TGTGCCTGGAGCTCCTCCAGCGGGAGCTTGGTCTTGAATGAGCAGTTCTTC | CAWSSSSGSLVLNEQFF
16 | - | TRBJ2-3 | - | TRBV7-9 | TGTGCCAGCAGCGCCGAGGACAGAATTAGCACAGATACGCAGTATTTT | CASSAEDRISTDTQYF
17 | TRBD1 | TRBJ1-5 | few | TRBV28 | TGTGCCAGCAGTCAAACAGGGGCGCAGGGCGGTTTCGAACCCCAGCATTTT | CASSQTGAQGGFEPQHF
16 | TRBD1 | TRBJ2-2 | - | TRBV19 | TGTGCCAGTAGCCAATTATCCGGGACAGGGGCCGGGGAGCTGTTTTTT | CASSQLSGTGAGELFF
18 | TRBD1 | TRBJ1-2 | - | TRBV5-1 | TGCGCCAGCAGAGCTCCGGGACAGGGGGCCGACTCCGGCTATGGCTACACCTTC | CASRAPGQGADSGYGYTF
15 | - | TRBJ2-1 | - | TRBV7-2 | TGTGCCAGCAGTATTACCGGGACTCTCTTCAATGAGCAGTTCTTC | CASSITGTLFNEQFF
18 | TRBD2 | TRBJ2-1 | once | TRBV9 | TGTGCCAGCAGCGCAGGACTAGCGGGAGGGGTAGCCTACAATGAGCAGTTCTTC | CASSAGLAGGVAYNEQFF
15 | - | TRBJ2-3 | - | TRBV9 | TGTGCCAGCAGCGCCCAGGGGCCAAGCACAGATACGCAGTATTTT | CASSAQGPSTDTQYF
15 | - | TRBJ1-4 | once | TRBV19 | TGTGCCAGCTCAAAGGAGGGAGGGCCTTGGGAAAAACTGTTTTTT | CASSKEGGPWEKLFF
13 | TRBD1 | TRBJ2-7 | - | TRBV11-3 | TGTGCCAGCAGCTTAGTCCCGGACAGGGAGCAGTACTTC | CASSLVPDREQYF
16 | TRBD2 | TRBJ2-1 | - | TRBV27 | TGTGCCAGCAGTACCTGGACTAGCGGGAGGCGAAATGAGCAGTTCTTC | CASSTWTSGRRNEQFF
17 | - | TRBJ2-1 | - | TRBV5-1 | TGCGCCAGCAGCTTGTATCCTGCGGGACAGTCCTACAATGAGCAGTTCTTC | CASSLYPAGQSYNEQFF
13 | - | TRBJ2-1 | - | TRBV7-3 | TGTGCCAGCAGCCCGAGGAGGGAGAATGAGCAGTTCTTC | CASSPRRENEQFF
14 | TRBD1 | TRBJ2-7 | - | TRBV28 | TGTGCCAGCAGCTCCGGGACAGGGTTCTACGAGCAGTACTTC | CASSSGTGFYEQYF
16 | TRBD2 | TRBJ2-1 | - | TRBV11-3 | TGTGCCAGCAGCTCCGGTCCCCGGGCTAGCGGGGGTGAGCAGTTCTTC | CASSSGPRASGGEQFF
13 | - | TRBJ2-7 | - | TRBV27 | TGTGCCAGCAGTGTGTGGGTTGCGGGCGAGCAGTACTTC | CASSVWVAGEQYF
14 | TRBD1 | TRBJ1-2 | - | TRBV28 | TGTGCCAGCAGTCTTCACAGGGGGAACTATGGCTACACCTTC | CASSLHRGNYGYTF
14 | TRBD2 | TRBJ2-5 | - | TRBV6-1 | TGTGCCAGCACCCAAGGGGGACTAGCGGGGCTGCAGTACTTC | CASTQGGLAGLQYF
15 | TRBD1 | TRBJ1-4 | - | TRBV2 | TGTGCCAGCAGTCAAACCAGGGGGCTTAATGAAAAACTGTTTTTT | CASSQTRGLNEKLFF
17 | TRBD2 | TRBJ2-7 | - | TRBV10-3 | TGTGCCATCAGTGATGGGCTAGCGGGGGATAGCTCCTATGAGCAGTACTTC | CAISDGLAGDSSYEQYF
18 | TRBD1 | TRBJ1-1 | - | TRBV19 | TGTGCCAGTAGTACTCCGCTCGACAGGGTACTGGGGAACACTGAAGCTTTCTTT | CASSTPLDRVLGNTEAFF
12 | - | TRBJ1-1 | - | TRBV19 | TGTGCCAGTATAGCAGGGTCCACTGAAGCTTTCTTT | CASIAGSTEAFF